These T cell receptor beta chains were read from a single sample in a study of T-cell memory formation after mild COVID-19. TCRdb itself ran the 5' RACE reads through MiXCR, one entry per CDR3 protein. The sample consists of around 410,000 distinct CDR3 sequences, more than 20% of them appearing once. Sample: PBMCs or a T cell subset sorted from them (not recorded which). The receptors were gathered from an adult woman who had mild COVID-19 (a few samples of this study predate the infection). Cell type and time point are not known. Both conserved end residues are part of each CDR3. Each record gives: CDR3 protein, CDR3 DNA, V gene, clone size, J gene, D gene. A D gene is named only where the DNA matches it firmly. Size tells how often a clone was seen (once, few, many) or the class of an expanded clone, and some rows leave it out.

CDR3aa: CASSSSRQNQPQHF; CDR3nt: TGTGCCAGCAGCTCTTCGAGACAGAATCAGCCCCAGCATTTT; v_gene: TRBV12-3/TRBV12-4; abundance: -; j_gene: TRBJ1-5; d_gene: -
CDR3aa: CSAIAWGSQNIQYF; CDR3nt: TGCAGCGCTATAGCTTGGGGTAGCCAAAACATTCAGTACTTC; v_gene: TRBV29-1; abundance: few; j_gene: TRBJ2-4; d_gene: -
CDR3aa: CASSPTANTEAFF; CDR3nt: TGTGCCAGCTCACCAACGGCGAACACTGAAGCTTTCTTT; v_gene: TRBV18; abundance: few; j_gene: TRBJ1-1; d_gene: -
CDR3aa: CASSLATVGDSPLHF; CDR3nt: TGTGCCAGCAGCTTAGCGACAGTGGGGGATTCACCCCTCCACTTT; v_gene: TRBV7-9; abundance: -; j_gene: TRBJ1-6; d_gene: -
CDR3aa: CASSPDDLNRREQYF; CDR3nt: TGCGCCAGCAGCCCCGACGACCTGAATAGACGGGAGCAGTACTTC; v_gene: TRBV5-1; abundance: few; j_gene: TRBJ2-7; d_gene: -
CDR3aa: CASSFYGQNSYEQYF; CDR3nt: TGTGCCAGCAGTTTTTACGGGCAGAACTCCTACGAGCAGTACTTC; v_gene: TRBV12-3/TRBV12-4; abundance: -; j_gene: TRBJ2-7; d_gene: -
CDR3aa: CASSQAPHDTQYF; CDR3nt: TGTGCCAGCAGCCAAGCTCCTCACGATACGCAGTATTTT; v_gene: TRBV3-1; abundance: few; j_gene: TRBJ2-3; d_gene: -
CDR3aa: CASSLDRFAGGLDEQYF; CDR3nt: TGTGCCAGCAGCTTAGATCGTTTTGCGGGAGGTTTGGACGAGCAGTACTTC; v_gene: TRBV7-9; abundance: -; j_gene: TRBJ2-7; d_gene: TRBD2
CDR3aa: CASSYSPANYGYTF; CDR3nt: TGTGCCAGCAGTTACTCCCCGGCGAACTATGGCTACACCTTC; v_gene: TRBV6-5; abundance: few; j_gene: TRBJ1-2; d_gene: -
CDR3aa: CASSLVDTTDNEQFF; CDR3nt: TGTGCCAGCAGCTTAGTGGACACAACAGACAATGAGCAGTTCTTC; v_gene: TRBV7-9; abundance: many; j_gene: TRBJ2-1; d_gene: -
CDR3aa: CASSPVDAGDSYEQYF; CDR3nt: TGTGCCAGCTCACCAGTTGATGCGGGAGATTCCTACGAGCAGTACTTC; v_gene: TRBV18; abundance: few; j_gene: TRBJ2-7; d_gene: TRBD2
CDR3aa: CASSEWRDQETQYF; CDR3nt: TGTGCCAGCAGTGAATGGAGGGACCAAGAGACCCAGTACTTC; v_gene: TRBV2; abundance: -; j_gene: TRBJ2-5; d_gene: -
CDR3aa: CASSYSRPDNTGELFF; CDR3nt: TGTGCCAGCAGTTACTCGAGGCCAGACAACACCGGGGAGCTGTTTTTT; v_gene: TRBV6-6; abundance: -; j_gene: TRBJ2-2; d_gene: -
CDR3aa: CSASGSGGYNEQFF; CDR3nt: TGCAGTGCTAGTGGTAGCGGGGGATACAATGAGCAGTTCTTC; v_gene: TRBV20-1; abundance: -; j_gene: TRBJ2-1; d_gene: TRBD2
CDR3aa: CSAWTGWEDTQYF; CDR3nt: TGCAGTGCTTGGACAGGGTGGGAAGATACGCAGTATTTT; v_gene: TRBV20-1; abundance: few; j_gene: TRBJ2-3; d_gene: TRBD1
CDR3aa: CASSRYSDSYEQYF; CDR3nt: TGTGCCAGCAGCCGTTACTCCGACAGCTACGAGCAGTACTTC; v_gene: TRBV7-9; abundance: -; j_gene: TRBJ2-7; d_gene: -
CDR3aa: CASSPDPNYGYTF; CDR3nt: TGTGCCAGCAGCCCTGACCCTAACTATGGCTACACCTTC; v_gene: TRBV5-5; abundance: -; j_gene: TRBJ1-2; d_gene: -
CDR3aa: CASSILGNQPQHF; CDR3nt: TGTGCCAGCAGTATACTGGGGAATCAGCCCCAGCATTTT; v_gene: TRBV12-3/TRBV12-4; abundance: few; j_gene: TRBJ1-5; d_gene: -
CDR3aa: CASSSSVTDTQYF; CDR3nt: TGTGCCAGCAGCTCCAGCGTGACAGATACGCAGTATTTT; v_gene: TRBV7-2; abundance: few; j_gene: TRBJ2-3; d_gene: -
CDR3aa: CAISEPRDSGANVLTF; CDR3nt: TGTGCCATCAGTGAGCCACGGGACTCTGGGGCCAACGTCCTGACTTTC; v_gene: TRBV10-3; abundance: -; j_gene: TRBJ2-6; d_gene: -
CDR3aa: CASSIDHTTYQETQYF; CDR3nt: TGTGCCAGTAGTATAGATCACACAACGTACCAAGAGACCCAGTACTTC; v_gene: TRBV19; abundance: few; j_gene: TRBJ2-5; d_gene: -
CDR3aa: CSVEWGALGTSYEQYF; CDR3nt: TGCAGCGTTGAGTGGGGGGCCCTCGGGACCTCCTACGAGCAGTACTTC; v_gene: TRBV29-1; abundance: -; j_gene: TRBJ2-7; d_gene: -
CDR3aa: CATSDLGREGTNEQFF; CDR3nt: TGTGCCACCAGTGATTTGGGGCGGGAGGGGACCAATGAGCAGTTCTTC; v_gene: TRBV24-1; abundance: few; j_gene: TRBJ2-1; d_gene: TRBD2
CDR3aa: CASSSGQGGHEQYF; CDR3nt: TGCGCCAGCAGCTCGGGACAGGGGGGTCACGAGCAGTACTTC; v_gene: TRBV5-1; abundance: many; j_gene: TRBJ2-7; d_gene: TRBD1
CDR3aa: CASSSPGQGFSGELFF; CDR3nt: TGTGCCAGTAGTTCTCCGGGACAGGGTTTCTCCGGGGAGCTGTTTTTT; v_gene: TRBV19; abundance: -; j_gene: TRBJ2-2; d_gene: TRBD1
CDR3aa: CASSGGGNLEQFF; CDR3nt: TGTGCCAGCAGTGGAGGGGGAAATCTAGAGCAGTTCTTC; v_gene: TRBV6-4; abundance: -; j_gene: TRBJ2-1; d_gene: -
CDR3aa: CASSSVIAGIGTDTQYF; CDR3nt: TGTGCCAGCAGCTCTGTTATAGCGGGGATTGGCACAGATACGCAGTATTTT; v_gene: TRBV7-9; abundance: few; j_gene: TRBJ2-3; d_gene: TRBD2
CDR3aa: CSATLVQGWGETQYF; CDR3nt: TGCAGTGCTACCCTCGTCCAGGGGTGGGGAGAGACCCAGTACTTC; v_gene: TRBV20-1; abundance: -; j_gene: TRBJ2-5; d_gene: -
CDR3aa: CDSGPPGAVDTQYF; CDR3nt: TGTGATAGTGGTCCCCCAGGGGCGGTAGATACGCAGTATTTT; v_gene: TRBV12-5; abundance: once; j_gene: TRBJ2-3; d_gene: -
CDR3aa: CASRDTGGEQFF; CDR3nt: TGTGCCAGCAGGGATACCGGGGGAGAGCAGTTCTTC; v_gene: TRBV2; abundance: -; j_gene: TRBJ2-1; d_gene: -
CDR3aa: CASRSTGYQYF; CDR3nt: TGTGCCAGCAGATCTACAGGGTACCAGTACTTC; v_gene: TRBV27; abundance: -; j_gene: TRBJ2-7; d_gene: -